Only a few counts were recorded for the clone carrying this TCR beta chain. Its antigen is not identified. The data belong to a study of identical twins. Study-wide findings and caveats: Zero-insertion analyses were open to partial confounding by invariant MAIT and iNKT cells.

The CDR3 loop spans 19 amino acids. Germline CDR1 SGHAT, CDR2 FQNNGV. J gave up 5 bases and V 0 bases, and 13 bases lay outside the gene matches. TCRdb re-called the 5' RACE reads through MiXCR, storing one row per CDR3 protein. The sample has 500,000 to 650,000 distinct CDR3 sequences; 7.1% are singletons. These same data were also listed under a study on yellow fever vaccine responses in identical twins.

The TCR originated in a woman aged 18-29 years in good health. The chain joins TRBV11-2 to TRBJ2-2; 9 bases map to TRBD2. The sequencing sample was made of PBMCs. CDR3 coding DNA: TGTGCCAGCAGCTTAGATCTAGCGGGACCTTCCAAGGGTACCGGGGAGCTGTTTTTT. Protein sequence: CASSLDLAGPSKGTGELFF.